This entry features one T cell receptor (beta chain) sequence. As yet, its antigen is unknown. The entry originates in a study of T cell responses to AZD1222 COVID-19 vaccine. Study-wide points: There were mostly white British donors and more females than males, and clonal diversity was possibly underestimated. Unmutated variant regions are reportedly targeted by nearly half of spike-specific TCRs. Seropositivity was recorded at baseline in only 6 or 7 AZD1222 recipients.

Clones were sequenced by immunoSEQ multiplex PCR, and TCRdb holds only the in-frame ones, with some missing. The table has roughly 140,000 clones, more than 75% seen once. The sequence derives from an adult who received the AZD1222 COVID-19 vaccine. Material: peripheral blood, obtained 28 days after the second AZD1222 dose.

CDR3 region: CASSLAHLGEWVTEAFF. CDR3 in DNA: TGTGCCAGCAGCTTAGCGCACTTGGGGGAGTGGGTGACTGAAGCTTTCTTT. The rearrangement joins TRBV7-2 to TRBJ1-1; the D gene is possibly TRBD1 (5 bases). Germline values: CDR1 SGHTA, CDR2 FQGNSA. V was clipped by 0 bases and J by 5 bases, with 19 bases between them. The CDR3 is made up of 17 amino acids.